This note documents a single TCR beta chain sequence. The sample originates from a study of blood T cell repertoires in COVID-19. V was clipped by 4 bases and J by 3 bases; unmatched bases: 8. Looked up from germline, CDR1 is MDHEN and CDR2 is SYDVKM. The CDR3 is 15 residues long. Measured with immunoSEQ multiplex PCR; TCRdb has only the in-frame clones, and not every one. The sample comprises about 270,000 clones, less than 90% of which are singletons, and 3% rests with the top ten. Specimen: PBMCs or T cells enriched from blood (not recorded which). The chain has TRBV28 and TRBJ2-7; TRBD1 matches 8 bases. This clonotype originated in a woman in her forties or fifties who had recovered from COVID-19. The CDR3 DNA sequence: TGTGCCAGCAGTTCACCCGGGACAGGAGACTACGAGCAGTACTTC. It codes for CASSSPGTGDYEQYF.